Following are 30 T cell receptor beta chains from one sample sequenced in a study of blood T cells in healthy people across ages. The use of a sample-barcoded 5' primer and a J-beta primer mix characterized a second PCR of roughly 7 to 12 cycles. TCRdb reanalysed the 5' RACE reads using MiXCR and keeps one entry per CDR3 protein. The sample shows about 1.8 million distinct CDR3 sequences, about 49% of them seen only once. The sequencing input was blood. All receptors come from a woman aged 40 to 55 in good health.

CDR3 coding DNA: TGTGCCAGCAGCACCCGACAGGGGGCCGTCTACGAGCAGTACTTC. Translated, it gives CASSTRQGAVYEQYF. J is TRBJ2-7 and V is TRBV7-2; 10 bases line up with TRBD1. The ends lost 5 bases at V and 3 bases at J; junction bases unmatched: 7. CDR3 length: 15 residues. Germline CDR1 and CDR2: SGHTA and FQGNSA.

This clonotype was recorded a few times. CDR3 sequence (DNA): TGCGCCAGCAGCTTGGACCCCCGCGACAGAGAAACAAATGGTGAGCAGTTCTTC. Encoded protein: CASSLDPRDRETNGEQFF. J is TRBJ2-1 and V is TRBV5-1; D is possibly TRBD1 (5 bases). Germline-derived CDR1 and CDR2 are SGHRS and YFSETQ. The CDR3 runs to 18 residues. Trimming took off 0 bases at V and 9 bases at J, with 25 bases between the two ends.

This clonotype was seen only once. The V gene is TRBV5-1, the J gene TRBJ2-5, with no clear D. Trimming cost V 0 bases and J 4 bases, with 10 bases left between them. Per the germline V gene, CDR1 is SGHRS and CDR2 is YFSETQ. The CDR3 is 14 amino acids. The CDR3 loop reads CASSLVQVPETQYF. CDR3 DNA: TGCGCCAGCAGCTTGGTTCAAGTCCCAGAGACCCAGTACTTC.

As DNA, the CDR3 is TGCGCCAGCAGCCGACAGAGTGAAGAGACCCAGTACTTC. Protein product: CASSRQSEETQYF. The chain employs TRBV5-1 and TRBJ2-5; maybe TRBD1 (5 bases). The CDR3 has 13 amino acids. The V gene lost 4 bases and the J gene lost 3 bases, with 10 bases spanning the gap. Germline loops: CDR1 SGHRS, CDR2 YFSETQ.

This chain joins TRBV7-8 and TRBJ2-7; no clear D gene. V dropped 5 bases and J dropped 0 bases, with 17 bases sitting between them. This CDR3 is built from 16 residues. Germline V gene lookup returns CDR1 SGHVS and CDR2 FQNEAQ. The CDR3, as DNA: TGTGCCAGCAGCCCGGGCTTCGCAAAGGGCTCCTACGAGCAGTACTTC. Translated: CASSPGFAKGSYEQYF.

This clonotype occurred a few times. The genes are TRBV28 and TRBJ2-7; D gene unclear. V lost 3 bases to trimming and J lost 6 bases, with 18 bases between them. The CDR3 has 15 amino acids. Germline-derived CDR1 and CDR2 are MDHEN and SYDVKM. For the CDR3, the DNA is TGTGCCAGCAGTTTCAGACTTAAATCCCGCCGCGAGCAGTACTTC. Encoded protein: CASSFRLKSRREQYF.

This chain uses TRBV6-2 or TRBV6-3 with TRBJ2-1; D unclear. Germline V CDR1 and CDR2: MNHEY, SVGEGT. The CDR3 contains 13 residues. V dropped 2 bases and J dropped 8 bases, with 10 bases sitting between them. The CDR3 is CASSYLRIHEQFF. CDR3 nucleotide sequence: TGTGCCAGCAGTTACCTGCGAATCCATGAGCAGTTCTTC.

This clonotype was found a few times. V is TRBV11-2 and J is TRBJ2-7; D may be TRBD2 (7 bases). The CDR3 runs 14 residues. Germline-derived CDR1 and CDR2 are SGHAT and FQNNGV. Trimming removed 2 bases at V and 6 bases at J, with 14 bases between. CDR3 sequence: CASSLSRGGTEQYF. CDR3 nucleotide sequence: TGTGCCAGCAGCTTAAGCCGCGGGGGCACCGAGCAGTACTTC.

This clonotype showed up just a few times. A read error may produce the germline difference seen at one junction end. This chain links TRBV20-1 with TRBJ2-3; 8 bases match TRBD2. The germline V gene encodes CDR1 DFQATT and CDR2 SNEGSKA (reference sequence). The CDR3 runs 14 residues. The CDR3 spells CSAFGLAGADTQYF. CDR3 nucleotide sequence: TGCAGTGCTTTCGGACTAGCCGGCGCAGATACCCAGTATTTT.

This clonotype was picked up one time. J is TRBJ1-1 and V is TRBV7-9; D may be TRBD1 (5 bases). This CDR3 is 10 amino acids long. Germline-derived CDR1 and CDR2 are SEHNR and FQNEAQ (reference sequence). V gave up 8 bases and J gave up 6 bases, with 7 bases separating them. The chain's CDR3 is CASVGPEAFF. CDR3 nucleotide sequence: TGTGCCAGCGTGGGGCCTGAAGCTTTCTTT.

This clonotype has only a few counts. The gene calls are TRBV28 and TRBJ2-4; 7 bases align to TRBD2. The CDR3 contains 12 residues. V lost 4 bases, J lost 13 bases, and 7 bases stayed unmatched. CDR1 is MDHEN and CDR2 is SYDVKM in the germline V gene. This CDR3 reads CASSSAGVNQYF. CDR3 bases: TGTGCCAGCAGTTCGGCGGGGGTAAACCAGTACTTC. The whole variable domain, remainder taken from reference TRBV28 and TRBJ2-4, is DVKVTQSSRYLVKRTGEKVFLECVQDMDHENMFWYRQDPGLGLRLIYFSYDVKMKEKGDIPEGYSVSREKKERFSLILESASTNQTSMYLCASSSAGVNQYFGAGTRLSVL.

This chain joins TRBV12-3 or TRBV12-4 and TRBJ2-1; 8 bases line up with TRBD1. V lost 9 bases, J lost 1 base, and 8 bases stayed unmatched. The CDR3 totals 15 residues. The CDR3 coding sequence is TGTGCCAGTAGCCGGCACAGGGGGTCCTACAATGAGCAGTTCTTC. Protein: CASSRHRGSYNEQFF.

Notes on this clonotype: It may be a read error: a sequence one base away is much more abundant. This chain uses TRBV5-4 with TRBJ2-1; TRBD1 agrees at 8 bases. V gave up 4 bases and J gave up 6 bases; unmatched junction bases: 3. The CDR3 consists of 13 residues. Germline assignment: CDR1 SGHNT and CDR2 YYREEE (reference sequence). CDR3 sequence (DNA): TGTGCCAGCAGCCGGACAGGGTTCAATGAGCAGTTCTTC. Translation gives CASSRTGFNEQFF.

The chain couples TRBV7-9 to TRBJ1-1; D may be TRBD1 (6 bases). Germline CDR1 SEHNR, CDR2 FQNEAQ (reference sequence). The CDR3 runs to 14 residues. Trimming took off 5 bases at V and 4 bases at J, with 14 bases between the two ends. The CDR3 DNA follows: TGTGCCAGCAGCCTTCGTGGACAGAGCACTGAAGCTTTCTTT. It encodes CASSLRGQSTEAFF.

A few counts support this clonotype. The chain has TRBV4-3 and TRBJ2-1; the D gene is possibly TRBD2 (5 bases). This CDR3 has 14 amino acids. The V gene's germline CDR1 is LGHNA and CDR2 YSLEER. V was pared by 0 bases and J by 8 bases, with 11 bases between. CDR3 nucleotide sequence: TGCGCCAGCAGCCAAGAACGCCTAGCCCATGAGCAGTTCTTC. Residues: CASSQERLAHEQFF.

This clonotype showed up just once. The chain is built from TRBV12-3 or TRBV12-4 and TRBJ1-5; D is possibly TRBD1 (5 bases). The CDR3 runs 14 residues. The V end lost 5 bases, the J end lost 9 bases, and 17 bases lay between the germline ends. Here the CDR3 DNA reads TGTGCCAGCAGTCAACCGGGACTCATTCGGCCCCAGCATTTT. Its protein is CASSQPGLIRPQHF.

This chain joins TRBV12-3 or TRBV12-4 and TRBJ1-6; TRBD1 matches at 7 bases. Unmatched junction bases numbered 6, after V lost 4 bases and J lost 3 bases. The CDR3 consists of 16 residues. The CDR3 sequence is CASSWDSLLYNSPLHF. CDR3 nucleotides: TGTGCCAGCAGTTGGGACAGCCTACTCTATAATTCACCCCTCCACTTT.

This sequence joins TRBV20-1 and TRBJ2-1; 8 nucleotides line up with TRBD2. The germline V gene has CDR1 DFQATT and CDR2 SNEGSKA (reference sequence). V lost 3 bases and J lost 4; bases outside the gene matches: 5. This CDR3 comprises 14 residues. Written as DNA, the CDR3 is TGCAGTGCTAGTCTAAGCGGGGGATACAATGAGCAGTTCTTC. This gives the protein CSASLSGGYNEQFF.

This clonotype was counted only a few times. This chain connects TRBV2 to TRBJ2-5; D might be TRBD1 (6 bases). The length of the CDR3 is 14 residues. Germline V gene lookup returns CDR1 SNHLY and CDR2 FYNNEI. V lost 0 bases and J lost 5, with 10 bases in between. The CDR3 nucleotides are TGTGCCAGCAGTGAAGCAGGCAGGGGCGAGACCCAGTACTTC. The encoded protein is CASSEAGRGETQYF.

This clonotype was seen just once. V gene TRBV4-3 combines with J gene TRBJ1-4; tentatively, D is TRBD1 (5 bases). The germline V gene has CDR1 LGHNA and CDR2 YSLEER. The CDR3 has 18 residues. V dropped 1 base and J dropped 1 base, with 16 bases sitting between them. The CDR3 nucleotides are TGCGCCAGCAGCCAAGTCGGGACGGACAAGGGAACTAATGAAAAACTGTTTTTT. Translating it yields CASSQVGTDKGTNEKLFF.

Only a few counts were recorded for this clonotype. The rearrangement links TRBV7-2 to TRBJ2-7, with D maybe TRBD1 (6 bases). V dropped 1 base and J dropped 0 bases, with 10 bases sitting between them. This CDR3 is 15 amino acids long. Germline CDR1 and CDR2: SGHTA and FQGNSA. The CDR3 bases are TGTGCCAGCAGCTTAGGGGGACATAGCTCCTACGAGCAGTACTTC. It encodes CASSLGGHSSYEQYF.

The chain carries TRBV6-2 or TRBV6-3 and TRBJ2-1, with TRBD2 identical over 15 bases. Germline CDR1 MNHEY, CDR2 SVGEGT. CDR3 size: 19 residues. The V gene end was trimmed by 5 bases and the J gene end by 0 bases; junction bases not matched to a gene: 8. CDR3 nucleotides: TGTGCCAGCAGTCCTCTCGGACTAGCGGGGGGGACCTCCTACAATGAGCAGTTCTTC. Protein sequence: CASSPLGLAGGTSYNEQFF.

This clonotype was detected only a few times. This rearrangement joins TRBV20-1 to TRBJ2-5; 14 bases are a match to TRBD2. V was pared by 0 bases and J by 1 base, with 16 bases of the junction left unmatched. Per the germline V gene, CDR1 is DFQATT and CDR2 is SNEGSKA (reference sequence). CDR3 length: 21 residues. CDR3 nucleotides: TGCAGTGCTAGAGATCAGGTGGTAGGGACTAGCGGGGGAATCCGCCAAGAGACCCAGTACTTC. Its protein is CSARDQVVGTSGGIRQETQYF.

This clonotype was recorded a few times. The rearrangement links TRBV27 to TRBJ1-2; 7 bases match TRBD1. After removal of 4 bases from V and 7 bases from J, the junction contained 12 bases not matched to a gene. The germline V gene has CDR1 MNHEY and CDR2 SMNVEV (reference sequence). The length of the CDR3 is 15 residues. The chain's CDR3 is CASSSRMNEGAGYTF. CDR3 nucleotides: TGTGCCAGCAGTTCCCGTATGAATGAGGGGGCTGGCTACACCTTC.

The J gene is TRBJ1-2, the V gene TRBV7-2; unclear D gene. The V end was cut by 1 base, the J end by 7 bases, with 7 bases between. The CDR3 is 12 amino acids. Germline CDR1 is SGHTA and CDR2 is FQGNSA. DNA of the CDR3: TGTGCCAGCAGCTTAGATGTGCGTGGCTACACCTTC. Translated: CASSLDVRGYTF.

The chain carries TRBV7-2 and TRBJ1-5, with D possibly being TRBD1 (6 bases). V shed 1 base and J shed 0 bases, with 22 bases lying between them. CDR3 length: 20 residues. Per the germline V gene, CDR1 is SGHTA and CDR2 is FQGNSA. For the CDR3, the DNA is TGTGCCAGCAGCTTAGTAAGGCTCCGCAGGGGTCTTTATAGCAATCAGCCCCAGCATTTT. This encodes CASSLVRLRRGLYSNQPQHF.

This chain uses TRBV2 with TRBJ2-5; 9 positions match TRBD1. V was pared by 10 bases and J by 2 bases, with 5 bases of the junction left unmatched. In germline, CDR1 is SNHLY, CDR2 FYNNEI. The CDR3 extends over 13 amino acids. This CDR3 reads CAITDRGQETQYF. CDR3 in DNA: TGTGCCATAACCGACAGGGGGCAAGAGACCCAGTACTTC.

This rearrangement joins TRBV10-3 to TRBJ2-7, with no clear D. CDR1 and CDR2 from the germline V gene are ENHRY and SYGVKD. The length of the CDR3 is 14 residues. The ends were cut back, 4 bases at V and 2 bases at J, with 12 bases in the middle. Here the CDR3 reads CAISALDKPYEQYF. The DNA of the CDR3 is TGTGCCATCAGTGCGCTGGATAAGCCCTACGAGCAGTACTTC.

This clonotype occurred a few times. V and J are TRBV5-1 and TRBJ2-5; 13 bases match TRBD2. CDR3 size: 17 residues. Germline-derived CDR1 and CDR2 are SGHRS and YFSETQ. V was pared by 4 bases and J by 4 bases, with 10 bases of the junction left unmatched. For the CDR3, the DNA is TGCGCCAGCAGCCCCGGACGGACTAGCGGGGGACGAGAGACCCAGTACTTC. Translated: CASSPGRTSGGRETQYF.

CDR3 DNA: TGCAGTGCCGAGGGGACGGATGGCTACACCTTC. Translated: CSAEGTDGYTF. The J gene is TRBJ1-2, the V gene TRBV20-1; D perhaps matches TRBD1 (5 bases). The germline V gene encodes CDR1 DFQATT and CDR2 SNEGSKA (reference sequence). The CDR3 has 11 residues. The V end lost 6 bases, the J end lost 6 bases, and 11 bases lay between the germline ends.